Presented here are 3 T cell receptor beta chains from one specimen sequenced in a study of CD8+ T cells in alopecia areata. The treatment denotes: oral pan-JAK inhibitor, 5-10 mg twice daily. As the sequencing template, cDNA was produced by extracting RNA and reverse transcribing it. Sequenced by immunoSEQ multiplex PCR; TCRdb stores in-frame clones only, minus some. The table records around 120,000 clones, 50% to 55% of them present only once. The material sequenced was CD4+ T cells sorted from blood, taken at week 4, from a patient treated with tofacitinib. The receptors shown here come from a human donor with alopecia areata.

The V and J genes are TRBV29-1 and TRBJ1-1; perhaps TRBD1 as D (5 bases). Trimming left V 4 bases short and J 0 bases short, with 12 bases between. This CDR3 comprises 14 residues. In germline, CDR1 is SQVTM, CDR2 ANQGSEA. The CDR3 protein is CSVALTVVNTEAFF. Written as DNA, the CDR3 is TGCAGCGTTGCCCTGACAGTCGTGAACACTGAAGCTTTCTTT.

The chain recombines TRBV25-1 with TRBJ2-4, with TRBD1 matching 7 bases. This CDR3 has 15 amino acids. With V trimmed by 4 bases and J by 8 bases, 11 bases remained unmatched. Germline CDR1 is MGHDK and CDR2 is SYGVNS. The CDR3 is CASSATGTDRDIQYF. Here the CDR3 DNA reads TGTGCCAGCAGTGCAACCGGGACAGATAGGGACATTCAGTACTTC.

This chain connects TRBV30 to TRBJ2-1, with 12 nucleotides matching TRBD2. Germline V gene sequence: CDR1 GTSNPN, CDR2 SVGIG (reference sequence). The V segment lost 2 bases and the J segment 6 bases; nucleotides outside the gene matches: 2. This CDR3 is built from 14 residues. DNA for the CDR3: TGTGCCTGGAGTCGGACTAGCGGGGCCAATGAGCAGTTCTTC. This encodes CAWSRTSGANEQFF. Combining the CDR3 with reference TRBV30 and TRBJ2-1 gives the whole variable domain SQTIHQWPATLVQPVGSPLSLECTVEGTSNPNLYWYRQAAGRGLQLLFYSVGIGQISSEVPQNLSASRPQDRQFILSSKKLLLSDSGFYLCAWSRTSGANEQFFGPGTRLTVL.